These T cell receptor beta chains were read from a single sample in a study of glioma-infiltrating T cells. TCRdb reprocessed the multiplex PCR reads via MiXCR and lists one record per CDR3 protein. The table lists some 90,000 distinct CDR3 sequences, around 37% of them singletons. The specimen was glioma tissue, nonneoplastic brain tissue, or PBMCs (not recorded which). The receptors come from a human donor with low-grade glioma or glioblastoma, undergoing nonglioma brain surgery, or in good health (not recorded which). Both conserved end residues are part of each CDR3. D genes are given only for firm matches. Not every row has a clone size; where given, it reads once, few, many or a size class.

>TRBV7-2|TRBJ2-3|.|many
TGTGCCAGCAGCTTAGCAGATACGCAGTATTTT
CASSLADTQYF
>TRBV19|TRBJ1-6|.|many
TGTGCCAGTAGTAAAAGACGGGGGGCATATAATTCACCCCTCCACTTT
CASSKRRGAYNSPLHF
>TRBV6-5|TRBJ2-7|.|.
TGTGCCAGCAGTTACAGCCTGGCCCCCCCCTTCTACGAGCAGTACTTC
CASSYSLAPPFYEQYF
>TRBV6-2/TRBV6-3|TRBJ2-1|.|.
TGTGCCAGCAGTCCTGGGCACGAGCAGTTCTTC
CASSPGHEQFF
>TRBV20-1|TRBJ1-5|.|many
TGCAGTGCTAGGTTGCCAGGGATCCAGCCCCAGCATTTT
CSARLPGIQPQHF
>TRBV2|TRBJ2-5|.|many
TGTGCCAGCAGTGAATACAGACAAGAGACCCAGTACTTC
CASSEYRQETQYF
>TRBV27|TRBJ2-7|TRBD2|once
TGTGCCAGCAGTTTAACTAGCGGGAGCTCCTACGAGCAGTACTTC
CASSLTSGSSYEQYF
>TRBV3-1|TRBJ2-7|.|.
TGTGCCAGCAGTCGACCCGGGGGCCAGTACGAGCAGTACTTC
CASSRPGGQYEQYF
>TRBV6-2/TRBV6-3|TRBJ2-2|TRBD2|few
TGTGCCAGCAGTTTTACTAGCGGGGGAACCAGCGGGGAGCTGTTTTTT
CASSFTSGGTSGELFF
>TRBV6-1|TRBJ2-3|TRBD1|.
TGTTCCAGCAAATTCGTGACAGGGCTGTCGGCTAGCACAGATACGCGGTATTTT
CSSKFVTGLSASTDTRYF
>TRBV6-6|TRBJ2-1|.|once
TGTGCCAGCAGTTACCCGCGGTTGGGTTACAATGAGCAGTTCTTC
CASSYPRLGYNEQFF
>TRBV14|TRBJ2-7|.|many
TGTGCCAGCAGCCAAGATCACAGGGTGTACGAGCAGTACTTC
CASSQDHRVYEQYF
>TRBV6-2/TRBV6-3|TRBJ2-7|TRBD2|.
TGTGCCAACAGTCCGTTTAGCGGGAGATCCGAACAGTACTTC
CANSPFSGRSEQYF
>TRBV24-1|TRBJ2-7|.|many
TGTGCCACCACTGCGGTTTGGTACGAGCAGTACTTC
CATTAVWYEQYF
>TRBV11-2|TRBJ2-5|.|many
TGTGCCAGCAGCTTACTACGCCCAGGGGGGGAGACCCAGTACTTC
CASSLLRPGGETQYF
>TRBV18|TRBJ2-7|.|.
TGTGCCAGCTCACCATCGGCGGTATACGAGCAGTACTTC
CASSPSAVYEQYF
>TRBV2|TRBJ2-2|TRBD1|many
TGTGCCAGCGGGGGACAGGGACGAAACACCGGGGAGCTGTTTTTT
CASGGQGRNTGELFF
>TRBV7-2|TRBJ2-3|.|many
TGTGCCAGCAGCTTTAGGGGTCGCGGAGATACGCAGTATTTT
CASSFRGRGDTQYF
>TRBV20-1|TRBJ2-1|.|many
TGCAGTGCTAGCTCTAGGAGCTCCTACAATGAGCAGTTCTTC
CSASSRSSYNEQFF
>TRBV20-1|TRBJ2-1|TRBD2|many
TGCAGTGCTAGAGATGGAAAGCGGGAGACGGTGGGCAATGAGCAGCTCTTC
CSARDGKRETVGNEQLF
>TRBV2|TRBJ2-1|TRBD2|many
TGTGCCAGCAGAGCTAGCGGGGCCTACAATGAGCAGTTCTTC
CASRASGAYNEQFF
>TRBV5-8|TRBJ2-1|TRBD2|many
TGTGCCAGCAGCATACTAGCGGGGGTTGACAATGAGCAGTTCTTC
CASSILAGVDNEQFF
>TRBV6-1|TRBJ1-6|TRBD1|many
TGTGCCAGCAGGGACAGGGATAATTCACCCCTCCACTTT
CASRDRDNSPLHF
>TRBV2|TRBJ1-5|.|many
TGTGCCAGCAGTGAGTGGCAGTCTAGCAATCAGCCCCAGCATTTT
CASSEWQSSNQPQHF
>TRBV11-2|TRBJ2-2|.|many
TGTGCCAGCAGCTTAATCGGGGCGAACACCGGGGAGCTGTTTTTT
CASSLIGANTGELFF
>TRBV6-6|TRBJ1-5|TRBD1|once
TGTGCCAGCAGTTACTCGACAGGGGGGTATCAGTTCCAGCATTTT
CASSYSTGGYQFQHF
>TRBV20-1|TRBJ2-1|TRBD2|many
TGCAGTGCTAGGGGTTTCATAGCGGGATCCAATGAGCAGTTCTTC
CSARGFIAGSNEQFF
>TRBV20-1|TRBJ2-1|TRBD2|.
TGCAGTGCTAGAGATTTCCAACTAGCGGGAGGATACAATGAGCAGTTCTTC
CSARDFQLAGGYNEQFF
>TRBV19|TRBJ2-2|.|many
TGTGCCAGTAGTGGGGACGGATACACCGGGGAGCTGTTTTTT
CASSGDGYTGELFF
>TRBV4-1|TRBJ2-7|.|many
TGCGCCAGCAGCCCGAACGACGAGAACGAGCAGTACTTC
CASSPNDENEQYF
>TRBV2|TRBJ2-7|.|many
TGTGCCAGCAGTAGGTCCCCCGGGGTTAGAAACGAGCAGTACTTC
CASSRSPGVRNEQYF
>TRBV7-2|TRBJ2-5|.|.
TGTGCCAGCAGACTCTGGGGCGAAGAGACCCAGTACTTC
CASRLWGEETQYF
>TRBV27|TRBJ2-7|.|many
TGTGCCAGCCGGAGGGGGCTCTACGAGCAGTACTTC
CASRRGLYEQYF
>TRBV5-1|TRBJ2-3|TRBD2|.
TGCGCCAGCAGCTTGGCTAGCGGGAGAACAGATACGCGGTATTTT
CASSLASGRTDTRYF
>TRBV4-2|TRBJ2-3|.|many
TGTGCCAGCAGCCCAACGGACACAGATACGCAGTATTTT
CASSPTDTDTQYF
>TRBV29-1|TRBJ1-1|.|many
TGCAGCGGCCTACAGACTGAAGCTTTCTTT
CSGLQTEAFF
>TRBV3-1|TRBJ1-2|TRBD1|.
TGTGCCAGCAGCGAAGACAGGGTGGACGGCTACACCTTC
CASSEDRVDGYTF
>TRBV6-1|TRBJ2-3|.|.
TGTGCCACCCGGACCCCGACAGATACGCAGTATTTT
CATRTPTDTQYF
>TRBV19|TRBJ2-1|.|many
TGTGCCAGTAGTATGAGGAGGGGGCGAGGTGTGGCCGAGGATGAGCAGTTCTTC
CASSMRRGRGVAEDEQFF
>TRBV5-1|TRBJ2-7|TRBD1|many
TGCGCCAGCAGCTCAAGACAGGGGAGCTCCTACGAGCAGTACTTC
CASSSRQGSSYEQYF
>TRBV29-1|TRBJ2-3|.|many
TGCAGCACAAGTTCTGGAGATACGCAGTATTTT
CSTSSGDTQYF
>TRBV6-6|TRBJ2-1|.|many
TGTGCCAGCAGTTACCCCTCCCCGCCCAAAAATGAGCAGTTCTTC
CASSYPSPPKNEQFF
>TRBV27|TRBJ2-7|.|.
TGTGCCAGCATGGGCAGAACCTACGAGCAGTACTTC
CASMGRTYEQYF
>TRBV2|TRBJ2-7|.|many
TGTGCCAGCATGTATTACGAGCAGTACTTC
CASMYYEQYF
>TRBV20-1|TRBJ2-7|TRBD1|.
TGCAGTGCTAGGCCTGAGACAGGGCGATACGAGCACTACTTC
CSARPETGRYEHYF
>TRBV10-2|TRBJ2-7|TRBD2|many
TGCGCCAGCACGGGACTAGCGGGTATCGAGCAGTACTTC
CASTGLAGIEQYF
>TRBV15|TRBJ1-4|TRBD1|medium-sized
TGTGCCACCAGCCAGGGACAGGGTGATGAAAAACTGTTTTTT
CATSQGQGDEKLFF
>TRBV2|TRBJ1-3|.|.
TGCGCCAGCAGCTTATGGCACGGCTCTGGAAACACCATATGTTTT
CASSLWHGSGNTICF
>TRBV14|TRBJ2-4|TRBD1|many
TGTGCCAGCAGCCGTATACAGGGGATGACGGGCATTCAGTACTTC
CASSRIQGMTGIQYF
>TRBV6-1|TRBJ2-2|TRBD2|many
TGTGCCATGGGAGGGGCGACGACCGGGGAGCTGTTTTTT
CAMGGATTGELFF
>TRBV2|TRBJ1-1|.|once
TGTGCCAAATTGCCCGCGACAGGCTTAAACACTGAAGCTTTCTTT
CAKLPATGLNTEAFF
>TRBV11-2|TRBJ2-5|TRBD2|.
TGTGCCAGCAGCGCCACTCCGGGAGGGGAGGACCAGTACTTC
CASSATPGGEDQYF